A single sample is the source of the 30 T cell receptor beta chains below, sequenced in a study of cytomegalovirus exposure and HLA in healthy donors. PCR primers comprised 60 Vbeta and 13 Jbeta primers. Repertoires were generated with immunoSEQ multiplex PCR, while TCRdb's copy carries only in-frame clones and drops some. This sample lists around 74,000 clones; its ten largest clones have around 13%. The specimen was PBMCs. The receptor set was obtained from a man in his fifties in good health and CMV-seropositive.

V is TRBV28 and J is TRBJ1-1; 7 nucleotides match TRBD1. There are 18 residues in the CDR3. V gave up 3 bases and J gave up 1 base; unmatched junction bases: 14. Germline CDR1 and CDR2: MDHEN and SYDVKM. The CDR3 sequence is CASSFRTGRQLRNTEAFF. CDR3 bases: TGTGCCAGCAGTTTTCGGACAGGTCGGCAGTTGAGGAACACTGAAGCTTTCTTT.

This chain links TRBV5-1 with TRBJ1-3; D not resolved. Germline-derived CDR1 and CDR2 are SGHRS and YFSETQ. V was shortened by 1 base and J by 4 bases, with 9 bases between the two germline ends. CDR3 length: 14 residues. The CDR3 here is CASSLRVVGNTIYF. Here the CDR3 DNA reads TGCGCCAGCAGCTTGCGGGTAGTAGGAAACACCATATATTTT.

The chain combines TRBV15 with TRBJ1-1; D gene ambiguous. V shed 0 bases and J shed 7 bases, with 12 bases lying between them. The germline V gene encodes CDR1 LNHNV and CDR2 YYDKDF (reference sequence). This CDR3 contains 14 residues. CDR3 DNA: TGTGCCACCAGCAGAGATAGGCAGGCCTATGAAGCTTTCTTT. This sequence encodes CATSRDRQAYEAFF.

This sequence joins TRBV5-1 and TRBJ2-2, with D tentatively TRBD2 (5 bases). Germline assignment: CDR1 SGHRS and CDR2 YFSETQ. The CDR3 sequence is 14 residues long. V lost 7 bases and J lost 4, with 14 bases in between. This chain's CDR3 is CASAREGATGELFF. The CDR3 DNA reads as TGCGCCAGCGCCCGGGAAGGTGCCACCGGGGAGCTGTTTTTT.

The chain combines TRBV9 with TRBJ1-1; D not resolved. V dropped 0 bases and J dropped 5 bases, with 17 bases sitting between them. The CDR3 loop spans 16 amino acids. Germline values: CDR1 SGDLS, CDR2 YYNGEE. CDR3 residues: CASSVGVSGRKTEAFF. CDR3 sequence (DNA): TGTGCCAGCAGCGTAGGAGTTTCAGGCCGGAAAACTGAAGCTTTCTTT. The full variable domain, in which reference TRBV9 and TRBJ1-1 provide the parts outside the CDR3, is DSGVTQTPKHLITATGQRVTLRCSPRSGDLSVYWYQQSLDQGLQFLIQYYNGEERAKGNILERFSAQQFPDLHSELNLSSLELGDSALYFCASSVGVSGRKTEAFFGQGTRLTVV.

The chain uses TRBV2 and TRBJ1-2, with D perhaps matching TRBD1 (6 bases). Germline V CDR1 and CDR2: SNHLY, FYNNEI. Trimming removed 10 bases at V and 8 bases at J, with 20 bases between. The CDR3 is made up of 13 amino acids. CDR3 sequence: CATRTGGLEGYTF. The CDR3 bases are TGTGCCACCAGGACGGGGGGGCTGGAAGGCTACACCTTC.

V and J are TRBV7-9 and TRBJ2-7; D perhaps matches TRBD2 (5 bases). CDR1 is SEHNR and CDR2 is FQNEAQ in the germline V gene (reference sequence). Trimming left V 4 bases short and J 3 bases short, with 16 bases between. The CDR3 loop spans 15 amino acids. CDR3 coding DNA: TGTGCCAGCAGCTCTACCGGGAACCTTTACTACGAGCAGTACTTC. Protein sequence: CASSSTGNLYYEQYF.

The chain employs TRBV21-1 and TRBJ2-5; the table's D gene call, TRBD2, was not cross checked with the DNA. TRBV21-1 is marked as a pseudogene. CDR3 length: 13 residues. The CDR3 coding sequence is TGTGCCAGCAGCTCCCGGGGGGAAGAGACCCAGTACTTC. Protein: CASSSRGEETQYF.

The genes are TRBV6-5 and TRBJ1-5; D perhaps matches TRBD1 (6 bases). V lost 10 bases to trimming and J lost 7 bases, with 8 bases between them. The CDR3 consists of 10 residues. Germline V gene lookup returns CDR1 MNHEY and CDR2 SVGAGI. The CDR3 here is CAKGGQPQHF. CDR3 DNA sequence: TGTGCCAAAGGGGGACAGCCCCAGCATTTT.

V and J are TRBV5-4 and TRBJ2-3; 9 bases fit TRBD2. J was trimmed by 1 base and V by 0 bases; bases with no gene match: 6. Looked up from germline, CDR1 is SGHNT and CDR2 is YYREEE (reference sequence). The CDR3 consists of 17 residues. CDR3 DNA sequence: TGTGCCAGCAGCTTGGACGGTGGCGGGGGGGGCACAGATACGCAGTATTTT. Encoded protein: CASSLDGGGGGTDTQYF.

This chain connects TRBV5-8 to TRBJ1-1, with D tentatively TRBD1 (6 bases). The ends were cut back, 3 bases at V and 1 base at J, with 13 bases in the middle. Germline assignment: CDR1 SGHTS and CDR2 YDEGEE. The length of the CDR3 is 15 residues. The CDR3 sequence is CASSSFPTGNTEAFF. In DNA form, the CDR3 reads TGTGCCAGCAGCTCTTTTCCGACAGGGAACACTGAAGCTTTCTTT.

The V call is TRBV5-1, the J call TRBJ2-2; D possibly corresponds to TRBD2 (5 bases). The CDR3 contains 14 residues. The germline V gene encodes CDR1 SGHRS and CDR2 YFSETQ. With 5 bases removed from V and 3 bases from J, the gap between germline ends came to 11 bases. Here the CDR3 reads CASRPLADTGELFF. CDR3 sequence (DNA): TGCGCCAGCAGACCGCTAGCCGACACCGGGGAGCTGTTTTTT.

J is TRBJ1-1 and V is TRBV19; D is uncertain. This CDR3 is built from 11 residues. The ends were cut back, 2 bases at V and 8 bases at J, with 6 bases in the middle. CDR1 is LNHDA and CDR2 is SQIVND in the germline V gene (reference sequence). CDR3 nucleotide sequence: TGTGCCAGTAGTATATATACAGAAGCTTTCTTT. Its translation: CASSIYTEAFF.

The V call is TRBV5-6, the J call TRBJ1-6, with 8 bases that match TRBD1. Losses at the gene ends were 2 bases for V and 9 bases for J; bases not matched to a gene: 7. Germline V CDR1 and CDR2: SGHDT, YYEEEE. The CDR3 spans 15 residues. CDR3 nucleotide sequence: TGTGCCAGCAGCTTTATCGGACAGGGCCGTTCACCCCTCCACTTT. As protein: CASSFIGQGRSPLHF.

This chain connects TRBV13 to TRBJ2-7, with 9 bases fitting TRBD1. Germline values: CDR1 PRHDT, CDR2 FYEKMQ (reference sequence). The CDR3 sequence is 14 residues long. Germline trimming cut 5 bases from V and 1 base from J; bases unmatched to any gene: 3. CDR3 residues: CASSLTGGSYEQYF. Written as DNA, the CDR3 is TGTGCCAGCAGCCTGACAGGGGGTTCCTACGAGCAGTACTTC.

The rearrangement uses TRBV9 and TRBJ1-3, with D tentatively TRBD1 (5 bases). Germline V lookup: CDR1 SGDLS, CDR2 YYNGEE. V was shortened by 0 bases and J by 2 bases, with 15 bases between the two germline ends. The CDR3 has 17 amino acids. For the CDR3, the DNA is TGTGCCAGCAGCGTAGGACCGCGGGGGACGACTGGAAACACCATATATTTT. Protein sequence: CASSVGPRGTTGNTIYF.

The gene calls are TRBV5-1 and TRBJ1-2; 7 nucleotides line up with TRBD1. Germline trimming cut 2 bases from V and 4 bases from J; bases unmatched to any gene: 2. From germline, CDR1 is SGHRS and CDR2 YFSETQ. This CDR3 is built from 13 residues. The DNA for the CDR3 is TGCGCCAGCAGCTTACGGGACAGCTATGGCTACACCTTC. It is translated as CASSLRDSYGYTF.

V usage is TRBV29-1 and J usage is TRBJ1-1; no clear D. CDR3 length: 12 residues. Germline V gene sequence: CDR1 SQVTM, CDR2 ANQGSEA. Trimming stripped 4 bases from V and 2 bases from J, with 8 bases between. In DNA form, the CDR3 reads TGCAGCGTTGGGCGGGTAAACACTGAAGCTTTCTTT. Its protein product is CSVGRVNTEAFF.

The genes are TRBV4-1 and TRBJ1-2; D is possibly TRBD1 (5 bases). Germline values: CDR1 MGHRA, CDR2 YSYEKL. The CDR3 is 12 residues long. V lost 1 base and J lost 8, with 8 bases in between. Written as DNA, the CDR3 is TGCGCCAGCAGCCAAGGGGGGGTCGGCTACACCTTC. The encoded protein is CASSQGGVGYTF.

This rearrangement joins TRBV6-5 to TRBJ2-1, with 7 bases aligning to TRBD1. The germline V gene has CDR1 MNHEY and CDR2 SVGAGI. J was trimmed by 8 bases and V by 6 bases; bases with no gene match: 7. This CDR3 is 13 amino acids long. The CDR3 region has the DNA TGTGCCAGCAGCCTAGACAGGGTGGATGAGCAGTTCTTC. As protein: CASSLDRVDEQFF.

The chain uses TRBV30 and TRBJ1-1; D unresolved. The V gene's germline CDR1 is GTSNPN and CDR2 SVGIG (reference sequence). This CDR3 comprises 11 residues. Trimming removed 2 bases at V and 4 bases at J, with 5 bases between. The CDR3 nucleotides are TGTGCCTGGAGTATCGTCACTGAAGCTTTCTTT. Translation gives CAWSIVTEAFF.

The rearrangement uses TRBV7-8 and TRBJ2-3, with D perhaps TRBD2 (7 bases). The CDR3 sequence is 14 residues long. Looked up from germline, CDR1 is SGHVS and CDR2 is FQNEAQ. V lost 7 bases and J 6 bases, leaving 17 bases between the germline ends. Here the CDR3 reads CASTRGGRADTQYF. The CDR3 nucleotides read TGTGCCAGCACCCGAGGGGGGAGGGCGGATACGCAGTATTTT.

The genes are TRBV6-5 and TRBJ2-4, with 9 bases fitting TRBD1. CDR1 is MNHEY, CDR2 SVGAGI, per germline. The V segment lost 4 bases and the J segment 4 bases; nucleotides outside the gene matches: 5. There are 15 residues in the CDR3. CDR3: CASSFTGTGKNIQYF. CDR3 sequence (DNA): TGTGCCAGCAGTTTTACCGGGACAGGGAAAAACATTCAGTACTTC.

Written as DNA, the CDR3 is TGTGCCAGCAGCCAGGGGTATAATGAAAAACTGTTTTTT. It translates to CASSQGYNEKLFF. V and J are TRBV6-6 and TRBJ1-4; TRBD1 might be the D (6 bases). CDR3 length: 13 amino acids. Germline values: CDR1 MNHNY, CDR2 SVGAGI (reference sequence). Deletions cut 6 bases from V and 4 bases from J, with 9 bases between.

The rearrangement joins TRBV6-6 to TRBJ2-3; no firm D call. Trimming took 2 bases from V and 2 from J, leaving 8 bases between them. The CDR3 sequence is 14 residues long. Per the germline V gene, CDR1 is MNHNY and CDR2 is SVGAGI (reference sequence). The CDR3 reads CASSYTNLTDTQYF. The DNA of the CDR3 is TGTGCCAGCAGTTACACTAATCTCACAGATACGCAGTATTTT.

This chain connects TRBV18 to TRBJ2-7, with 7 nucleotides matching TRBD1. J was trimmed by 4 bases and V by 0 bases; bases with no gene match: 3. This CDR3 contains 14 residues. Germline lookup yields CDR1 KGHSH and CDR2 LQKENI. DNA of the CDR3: TGTGCCAGCTCACCACCCGGACAGGTGTACGAGCAGTACTTC. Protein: CASSPPGQVYEQYF. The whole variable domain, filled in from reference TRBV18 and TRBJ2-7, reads NAGVMQNPRHLVRRRGQEARLRCSPMKGHSHVYWYRQLPEEGLKFMVYLQKENIIDESGMPKERFSAEFPKEGPSILRIQQVVRGDSAAYFCASSPPGQVYEQYFGPGTRLTVT.

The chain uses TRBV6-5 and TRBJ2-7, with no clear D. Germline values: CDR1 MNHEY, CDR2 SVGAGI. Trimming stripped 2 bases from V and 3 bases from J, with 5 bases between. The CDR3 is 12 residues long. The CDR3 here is CASSYPGYEQYF. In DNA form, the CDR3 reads TGTGCCAGCAGTTACCCAGGCTACGAGCAGTACTTC.

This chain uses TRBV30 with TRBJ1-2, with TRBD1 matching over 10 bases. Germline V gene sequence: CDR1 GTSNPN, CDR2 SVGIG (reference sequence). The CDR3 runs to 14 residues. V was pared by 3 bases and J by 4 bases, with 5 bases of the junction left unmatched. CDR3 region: CAWSRQGAGYGYTF. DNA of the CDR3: TGTGCCTGGAGCCGACAGGGGGCCGGCTATGGCTACACCTTC.

The CDR3 loop reads CACGGYGNTIYF. The CDR3 DNA is TGTGCCTGCGGGGGATACGGAAACACCATATATTTT. J is TRBJ1-3 and V is TRBV30, with D perhaps matching TRBD1 (5 bases). CDR3 length: 12 residues. Germline loops: CDR1 GTSNPN, CDR2 SVGIG (reference sequence). The V gene lost 6 bases and the J gene lost 4 bases, with 10 bases spanning the gap. Complete variable domain (other parts from reference TRBV30 and TRBJ1-3): SQTIHQWPATLVQPVGSPLSLECTVEGTSNPNLYWYRQAAGRGLQLLFYSVGIGQISSEVPQNLSASRPQDRQFILSSKKLLLSDSGFYLCACGGYGNTIYFGEGSWLTVV.

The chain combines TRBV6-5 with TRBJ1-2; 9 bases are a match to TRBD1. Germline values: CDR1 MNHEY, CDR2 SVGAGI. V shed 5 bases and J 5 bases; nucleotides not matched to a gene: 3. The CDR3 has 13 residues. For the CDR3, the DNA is TGTGCCAGCAGTATGGGGACAGGGTATGGCTACACCTTC. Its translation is CASSMGTGYGYTF.